This section outlines one T cell receptor (beta chain) sequence together with its context. The antigen remains unidentified. This sample stems from a study of T-cell memory formation after mild COVID-19. Study-wide results and limits: CD4+ bias marked clones expanding day 15 to 37, unlike balanced contracting clones.

TCRdb processed the 5' RACE reads anew with MiXCR; each CDR3 protein has one entry. The sample carries roughly 35,000 distinct CDR3 sequences, just under 8% recorded once. The clonotype was recovered from a man between 18 and 29 years old who had mild COVID-19 (a few samples of this study predate the infection). Cell type and time point are not known. Material for sequencing was PBMCs or a T cell subset sorted from them (not recorded which).

The DNA of the CDR3 is TGTGCCAGCAGCTTAGGGTCAGCGGGGAGTCGCACAGATACGCAGTATTTT. This codes for CASSLGSAGSRTDTQYF. This chain uses TRBV7-9 with TRBJ2-3; 7 nucleotides align to TRBD2. The CDR3 runs to 17 residues. CDR1 is SEHNR and CDR2 is FQNEAQ in the germline V gene (reference sequence). The V segment lost 1 base and the J segment 1 base; nucleotides outside the gene matches: 8. The variable domain in full, with the rest retrieved from reference TRBV7-9 and TRBJ2-3, is DTGVSQNPRHKITKRGQNVTFRCDPISEHNRLYWYRQTLGQGPEFLTYFQNEAQLEKSRLLSDRFSAERPKGSFSTLEIQRTEQGDSAMYLCASSLGSAGSRTDTQYFGPGTRLTVL.